The 11 T cell receptor beta chains in this list originate from one sample, sequenced in a study of Graves' ophthalmopathy and Graves' hyperthyroidism. From RNA, the CDR3 regions of TCR beta chains were amplified and sequenced. HTBI primers were employed in first-round RT-PCR, then a second-round multiplex PCR followed. A single record per CDR3 protein comes from TCRdb applying MiXCR to the multiplex PCR reads. This table holds 210,000 or so distinct CDR3 sequences, 25% to 35% found once. Material for sequencing was peripheral blood. The receptors originated from a man in his fifties with Graves' ophthalmopathy.

The J gene is TRBJ1-3, the V gene TRBV19, with D hard to call. The CDR3 is 11 amino acids. The germline V gene has CDR1 LNHDA and CDR2 SQIVND (reference sequence). Between the trimmed V and J ends, which lost 6 bases and 9 bases, there was a span of 9 bases. The CDR3 sequence: CASSEESTIYF. CDR3 DNA: TGTGCCAGTAGCGAGGAAAGCACCATATATTTT.

The CDR3 spells CASSLSWGPVGANVLTF. CDR3 in DNA: TGTGCCAGCAGTTTATCTTGGGGACCGGTTGGGGCCAACGTCCTGACTTTC. The V and J genes are TRBV27 and TRBJ2-6, with D perhaps TRBD1 or TRBD2 (5 bases each). The V gene lost 0 bases and the J gene lost 3 bases, with 12 bases spanning the gap. Germline loops: CDR1 MNHEY, CDR2 SMNVEV (reference sequence). The CDR3 extends over 17 amino acids.

At least ten counts were recorded for this clonotype. The V and J genes are TRBV7-2 and TRBJ2-7; unclear D gene. Per the germline V gene, CDR1 is SGHTA and CDR2 is FQGNSA. This CDR3 contains 15 residues. The germline V and J ends were trimmed by 5 bases and 1 base, with 15 bases remaining between them. As DNA, the CDR3 is TGTGCCAGCAGCGGAATGGGGTTCCGGTCCTACGAGCAGTACTTC. It codes for CASSGMGFRSYEQYF. The full variable domain, its missing parts supplied by reference TRBV7-2 and TRBJ2-7, is GAGVSQSPSNKVTEKGKDVELRCDPISGHTALYWYRQSLGQGLEFLIYFQGNSAPDKSGLPSDRFSAERTGGSVSTLTIQRTQQEDSAVYLCASSGMGFRSYEQYFGPGTRLTVT.

The rearrangement links TRBV6-1 to TRBJ2-5, with D perhaps given as TRBD1 or TRBD2 (5 bases each). V was clipped by 6 bases and J by 5 bases, with 16 bases between them. The germline V gene encodes CDR1 MNHNS and CDR2 SASEGT. CDR3 length equals 14 residues. In DNA form, the CDR3 reads TGTGCCAGCAGACCTCGACAGACTACGGAGACCCAGTACTTC. It translates to CASRPRQTTETQYF.

The chain employs TRBV6-2 or TRBV6-3 and TRBJ2-7; 7 bases map to TRBD2. With V trimmed by 5 bases and J by 4 bases, 8 bases remained unmatched. The CDR3 extends over 14 amino acids. Germline CDR1 reads MNHEY; CDR2 reads SVGEGT. CDR3: CASSPFGGSYEQYF. CDR3 coding DNA: TGTGCCAGCAGTCCCTTTGGCGGGAGTTACGAGCAGTACTTC.

This clonotype showed up many times. The gene calls are TRBV7-8 and TRBJ2-7; 9 bases are shared with TRBD1. Germline CDR1 reads SGHVS; CDR2 reads FQNEAQ. Unmatched junction bases numbered 7, after V lost 1 base and J lost 0 bases. CDR3 size: 17 residues. The CDR3 DNA is TGTGCCAGCAGCTTAGTTGGGACAGGGCATACCTCCTACGAGCAGTACTTC. Amino acids: CASSLVGTGHTSYEQYF. Full variable domain (rest looked up from reference TRBV7-8 and TRBJ2-7): GAGVSQSPRYKVAKRGQDVALRCDPISGHVSLFWYQQALGQGPEFLTYFQNEAQLDKSGLPSDRFFAERPEGSVSTLKIQRTQQEDSAVYLCASSLVGTGHTSYEQYFGPGTRLTVT.

This clonotype was found once. The V and J genes are TRBV7-2 and TRBJ1-2, with 9 nucleotides matching TRBD1. The V gene end was trimmed by 5 bases and the J gene end by 4 bases; junction bases not matched to a gene: 5. The CDR3 is 14 residues long. Germline V gives CDR1 SGHTA, CDR2 FQGNSA. CDR3 DNA: TGTGCCAGCAGCCTGGGGACAGGGAGCTATGGCTACACCTTC. Translated, it gives CASSLGTGSYGYTF.

The V and J genes are TRBV6-2 or TRBV6-3 and TRBJ2-5; possibly TRBD2 for D (6 bases). Per germline, CDR1 MNHEY and CDR2 SVGEGT. The CDR3 is made up of 16 amino acids. V shed 6 bases and J shed 0 bases, with 17 bases lying between them. The CDR3 protein is CASRPIAGRHQETQYF. The CDR3, as DNA: TGTGCCAGCAGGCCCATAGCCGGGAGACACCAAGAGACCCAGTACTTC.

This clonotype was observed many times. The chain recombines TRBV12-3 or TRBV12-4 with TRBJ1-3, with D uncertain. V was shortened by 1 base and J by 0 bases, with 7 bases between the two germline ends. This CDR3 spans 15 amino acids. The CDR3 is CASSLGHASGNTIYF. CDR3 coding DNA: TGTGCCAGCAGTTTAGGTCACGCCTCTGGAAACACCATATATTTT.

The sample holds many counts of this clonotype. V and J are TRBV19 and TRBJ2-7, with D perhaps TRBD2 (6 bases). The CDR3 runs 14 residues. Trimming shortened V by 3 bases and J by 0 bases, and 9 bases separated the two germline ends. Looked up from germline, CDR1 is LNHDA and CDR2 is SQIVND (reference sequence). The DNA for the CDR3 is TGTGCCAGTAGTATGGTGACTAGCTCCTACGAGCAGTACTTC. Encoded protein: CASSMVTSSYEQYF.

Ten or more counts support this clonotype. The V call is TRBV6-2 or TRBV6-3, the J call TRBJ2-2; 7 bases fit TRBD2. The V segment lost 8 bases and the J segment 1 base; nucleotides outside the gene matches: 10. The CDR3 is made up of 16 amino acids. Germline V gene data show CDR1 as MNHEY and CDR2 as SVGEGT. CDR3 sequence reads: CASLTRASGNTGELFF. The CDR3 DNA reads TGTGCCAGCTTAACTCGGGCTAGCGGGAACACCGGGGAGCTGTTTTTT.